Shown below are 29 T cell receptor beta chains from a single sample sequenced in a study of T-cell reconstitution after alpha-beta-depleted transplantation in children. Library preparation (for TCRbeta) was performed with unique molecular identifiers. MiXCR, applied by TCRdb to the PCR reads, yields one record per CDR3 protein. The sample yields around 700,000 distinct CDR3 sequences, about an eighth seen once. The source was PBMCs, collected before TCRalphabeta/CD19-depleted stem cell transplant. These receptors originate from a girl aged 2 to 10 with congenital amegakaryocytic thrombocytopenia, due to receive a stem cell transplant.

Ten or more counts support this clonotype. The CDR3 spells CASSKERGYEQYF. The CDR3 bases are TGTGCCAGCAGCAAAGAGCGGGGCTACGAGCAGTACTTC. The chain is built from TRBV21-1 and TRBJ2-7. TRBV21-1 is given as a pseudogene. The CDR3 runs 13 residues.

The CDR3 DNA sequence: TGTGCCAGCAGCTTAGAGCGGGACAGTTACATCTCTGGAAACACCATATATTTT. Protein product: CASSLERDSYISGNTIYF. The chain joins TRBV11-2 to TRBJ1-3; 7 nucleotides align to TRBD1. The length of the CDR3 is 18 residues. From germline, CDR1 is SGHAT and CDR2 FQNNGV. The junction had 8 bases not matched to a gene; V was cut back by 0 bases and J by 0 bases.

This clonotype has more than one count but fewer than ten. J is TRBJ2-2 and V is TRBV3-1, with TRBD1 identical over 7 bases. In germline, CDR1 is LGHDT, CDR2 YNNKEL (reference sequence). This CDR3 contains 16 residues. V gave up 0 bases and J gave up 7 bases; unmatched junction bases: 8. Written as DNA, the CDR3 is TGTGCCAGCAGCCAAGAGTTAGGACAGGAGGTCGGGGAGCTGTTTTTT. This codes for CASSQELGQEVGELFF.

This clonotype was detected only a few times. V usage is TRBV12-3 or TRBV12-4 and J usage is TRBJ2-2; the match to TRBD2 covers 7 bases. The CDR3 totals 15 residues. Unmatched junction bases numbered 8, after V lost 7 bases and J lost 3 bases. The CDR3 sequence is CASTRGEGYTGELFF. The CDR3 nucleotides read TGTGCCAGCACCCGGGGGGAGGGTTACACCGGGGAGCTGTTTTTT.

Many counts were recorded for this clonotype. The gene calls are TRBV20-1 and TRBJ2-1; TRBD2 might be the D (6 bases). Germline V gene sequence: CDR1 DFQATT, CDR2 SNEGSKA (reference sequence). V gave up 0 bases and J gave up 7 bases, with 13 bases separating them. CDR3 length: 14 amino acids. CDR3 coding DNA: TGCAGTGCTAGAGATAATGGGGGGAGTAATGAGCAGTTCTTC. Amino acid sequence: CSARDNGGSNEQFF.

The J gene is TRBJ2-3, the V gene TRBV20-1; 8 bases line up with TRBD2. The CDR3 contains 20 residues. Trimming at V came to 3 bases and at J to 0 bases, leaving 20 bases not matched to a gene. Germline lookup yields CDR1 DFQATT and CDR2 SNEGSKA (reference sequence). CDR3 coding DNA: TGCAGTGCTAGTGTACTATGGGCTAGCGGGTCGAGCGAAAGCACAGATACGCAGTATTTT. Amino acid sequence: CSASVLWASGSSESTDTQYF.

The chain is built from TRBV5-1 and TRBJ2-1; 12 bases are shared with TRBD2. This CDR3 has 19 residues. CDR1 is SGHRS, CDR2 YFSETQ, per germline. The junction had 12 bases not matched to a gene; V was cut back by 4 bases and J by 1 base. The CDR3 nucleotides read TGCGCCAGCAGCCGGCGGACTAGCGGGGTCCTTGGATCCTACAATGAGCAGTTCTTC. This encodes CASSRRTSGVLGSYNEQFF.

CDR3 bases: TGTGCCAGCAGCCCACAAGGGGGACTAGCTTTCGAGCAGTTCTTC. It yields the protein CASSPQGGLAFEQFF. The chain couples TRBV7-3 to TRBJ2-1, with 9 bases matching TRBD2. The ends lost 5 bases at V and 10 bases at J; junction bases unmatched: 12. Germline CDR1 SGHTA, CDR2 FQGTGA. This CDR3 spans 15 amino acids.

In its sample, this clonotype was seen many times. Here the CDR3 DNA reads TGTGCCAGCACCTCTGCTGAGGCGACCGGGGAGCTGTTTTTT. Translation: CASTSAEATGELFF. The V call is TRBV7-9, the J call TRBJ2-2, with unresolved D. V dropped 7 bases and J dropped 5 bases, with 14 bases sitting between them. Germline V gene lookup returns CDR1 SEHNR and CDR2 FQNEAQ (reference sequence). This CDR3 has 14 amino acids.

The sample holds many counts of this clonotype. The V call is TRBV5-1, the J call TRBJ2-1; 10 bases agree with TRBD2. The germline V gene encodes CDR1 SGHRS and CDR2 YFSETQ. The CDR3 is 18 residues long. Trimming cost V 2 bases and J 1 base; bases outside gene matches: 9. This CDR3 reads CASSFPGLASSSYNEQFF. CDR3 bases: TGCGCCAGCAGCTTCCCGGGACTAGCGTCGAGTTCCTACAATGAGCAGTTCTTC.

The sample holds many counts of this clonotype. The CDR3 DNA reads TGTGCCAGCACCACAGTGTTAGCGGGAGAAGAGACCCAGTACTTC. It codes for CASTTVLAGEETQYF. This chain joins TRBV12-3 or TRBV12-4 and TRBJ2-5; 9 positions match TRBD2. V gave up 7 bases and J gave up 3 bases; unmatched junction bases: 9. The CDR3 is 15 amino acids.

The rearrangement joins TRBV27 to TRBJ2-7; TRBD2 matches 7 bases. The V and J ends lost 5 bases and 2 bases, in that order; junction bases with no gene match: 9. The length of the CDR3 is 15 residues. Germline CDR1 reads MNHEY; CDR2 reads SMNVEV (reference sequence). The CDR3 DNA is TGTGCCAGCAGTACCCTCGGGGAGGGAACCTACGAGCAGTACTTC. Its protein product is CASSTLGEGTYEQYF.

A few counts support this clonotype. The J gene is TRBJ2-2, the V gene TRBV28, with D tentatively TRBD2 (5 bases). This CDR3 region has 16 residues. V dropped 3 bases and J dropped 1 base, with 12 bases sitting between them. Looked up from germline, CDR1 is MDHEN and CDR2 is SYDVKM. The CDR3 DNA reads as TGTGCCAGCAGTTTTATGCGGGTGGGGAACACCGGGGAGCTGTTTTTT. Translating it yields CASSFMRVGNTGELFF.

This clonotype was counted many times. The chain couples TRBV5-5 to TRBJ2-7; unclear D gene. Looked up from germline, CDR1 is SGHKS and CDR2 is YYEKEE (reference sequence). V lost 1 base to trimming and J lost 3 bases, with 11 bases between them. The CDR3 contains 14 residues. CDR3 amino acids: CASSLSQVFYEQYF. The CDR3 nucleotides are TGTGCCAGCAGCTTGTCACAAGTTTTCTACGAGCAGTACTTC.

In this sample, this clonotype turned up many times. This chain joins TRBV20-1 and TRBJ2-1, with D perhaps given as TRBD1 or TRBD2 (5 bases each). Germline V gives CDR1 DFQATT, CDR2 SNEGSKA (reference sequence). V was cut by 3 bases and J by 6 bases, with 24 bases left in between. This CDR3 is 17 amino acids long. In nucleotides, the CDR3 is TGCAGTGCTAGTTGGGGTATGACAGAGGGTAAGAGCAATGAGCAGTTCTTC. Its protein product is CSASWGMTEGKSNEQFF.

This clonotype was found many times. The chain joins TRBV5-1 to TRBJ2-3, with D tentatively TRBD2 (6 bases). The CDR3 sequence is 14 residues long. V was shortened by 2 bases and J by 2 bases, with 9 bases between the two germline ends. Germline CDR1 is SGHRS and CDR2 is YFSETQ. Written as DNA, the CDR3 is TGCGCCAGCAGCTTCGGGAGCCCCACAGATACGCAGTATTTT. Encoded protein: CASSFGSPTDTQYF.

This clonotype occurred once. A much larger clonotype is one base distant, so this may be a read error. The V gene is TRBV20-1, the J gene TRBJ2-1; TRBD2 matches at 7 bases. Germline lookup yields CDR1 DFQATT and CDR2 SNEGSKA (reference sequence). The V and J ends lost 4 bases and 1 base, in that order; junction bases with no gene match: 19. The CDR3 runs 19 residues. The CDR3 DNA reads TGCAGTGCTAAAGGATTGGCGGGAGAGGGGTTAGCGTCCTACAATGAGCAGTTCTTC. It yields the protein CSAKGLAGEGLASYNEQFF.

This clonotype has only one observation. This rearrangement joins TRBV18 to TRBJ2-1, with 7 bases lining up with TRBD1. This CDR3 is 17 amino acids long. The germline V gene encodes CDR1 KGHSH and CDR2 LQKENI. Unmatched junction bases numbered 10, after V lost 3 bases and J lost 2 bases. The CDR3 coding sequence is TGTGCCAGCTCACCTTCCCCCTCCAGGGGGACCTACAATGAGCAGTTCTTC. Residues: CASSPSPSRGTYNEQFF.

The chain uses TRBV29-1 and TRBJ2-2, with D unclear. V dropped 7 bases and J dropped 0 bases, with 3 bases sitting between them. CDR1 SQVTM and CDR2 ANQGSEA come from the germline V gene. CDR3 size: 11 residues. For the CDR3, the DNA is TGCAGCGGGACGAACACCGGGGAGCTGTTTTTT. Protein: CSGTNTGELFF.

This chain connects TRBV5-1 to TRBJ2-2; D might be TRBD2 (6 bases). V was trimmed by 7 bases and J by 7 bases, leaving 17 bases between them. The CDR3 extends over 14 amino acids. Germline values: CDR1 SGHRS, CDR2 YFSETQ. CDR3 nucleotides: TGCGCCAGCTGGGCGGGAAGGCGGATCGGGGAGCTGTTTTTT. It is translated as CASWAGRRIGELFF.

The V call is TRBV12-3 or TRBV12-4, the J call TRBJ2-3; possibly TRBD1 for D (6 bases). There are 16 residues in the CDR3. The germline V and J ends were trimmed by 4 bases and 5 bases, with 19 bases remaining between them. CDR3 region: CASSSIRGDSRDTQYF. The CDR3 DNA sequence: TGTGCCAGCAGTTCCATCAGGGGTGACTCACGAGATACGCAGTATTTT.

The CDR3 here is CASSEGQGANEQFF. CDR3 coding DNA: TGTGCCAGCAGTGAGGGACAGGGTGCGAATGAGCAGTTCTTC. J is TRBJ2-1 and V is TRBV2; TRBD1 agrees at 9 bases. The V gene's germline CDR1 is SNHLY and CDR2 FYNNEI. With 3 bases clipped from V and 7 bases from J, the junction kept 4 bases outside the gene matches. CDR3 length: 14 amino acids.

This clonotype occurred many times. V usage is TRBV5-1 and J usage is TRBJ2-1, with 13 bases fitting TRBD2. With 6 bases clipped from V and 9 bases from J, the junction kept 6 bases outside the gene matches. The CDR3 covers 14 residues. The germline gives CDR1 SGHRS, CDR2 YFSETQ. The chain's CDR3 is CASTRTSGSFEQFF. CDR3 coding DNA: TGCGCCAGCACTAGGACTAGCGGGAGCTTTGAGCAGTTCTTC. Full variable domain (missing parts from reference TRBV5-1 and TRBJ2-1): KAGVTQTPRYLIKTRGQQVTLSCSPISGHRSVSWYQQTPGQGLQFLFEYFSETQRNKGNFPGRFSGRQFSNSRSEMNVSTLELGDSALYLCASTRTSGSFEQFFGPGTRLTVL.

This clonotype has only a few counts. The chain recombines TRBV11-1 with TRBJ2-2; perhaps D is TRBD1 or TRBD2 (5 bases each). Germline V gene lookup returns CDR1 SGHAT and CDR2 FQDESV (reference sequence). The CDR3 sequence is 18 residues long. V lost 3 bases and J lost 3, with 20 bases in between. The CDR3: CASSFWASGDRDTGELFF. The CDR3 coding sequence is TGTGCCAGCAGCTTTTGGGCGTCTGGGGACCGAGACACCGGGGAGCTGTTTTTT.

This clonotype was observed at least ten times. V usage is TRBV18 and J usage is TRBJ2-5; D is perhaps TRBD1 (5 bases). The ends were cut back, 2 bases at V and 3 bases at J, with 10 bases in the middle. In germline, CDR1 is KGHSH, CDR2 LQKENI. This CDR3 has 14 amino acids. This CDR3 is CASSPKDTKETQYF. Here the CDR3 DNA reads TGTGCCAGCTCACCAAAGGACACGAAAGAGACCCAGTACTTC.

The V call is TRBV9, the J call TRBJ2-5; a weak D match, TRBD1 (5 bases). V lost 0 bases and J lost 5, with 14 bases in between. In germline, CDR1 is SGDLS, CDR2 YYNGEE. This CDR3 is built from 15 residues. DNA of the CDR3: TGTGCCAGCAGCGTAGAGGGGAACGTCGGGGAGACCCAGTACTTC. It specifies CASSVEGNVGETQYF. Variable domain in full (rest from reference TRBV9 and TRBJ2-5): DSGVTQTPKHLITATGQRVTLRCSPRSGDLSVYWYQQSLDQGLQFLIQYYNGEERAKGNILERFSAQQFPDLHSELNLSSLELGDSALYFCASSVEGNVGETQYFGPGTRLLVL.

This clonotype appeared many times. The rearrangement joins TRBV20-1 to TRBJ2-1; D unclear. The germline gives CDR1 DFQATT, CDR2 SNEGSKA (reference sequence). The CDR3 runs 16 residues. Trimming took off 1 base at V and 4 bases at J, with 17 bases between the two ends. CDR3 nucleotide sequence: TGCAGTGCTAGAGGGCTAGATCCCATGGGGTACAATGAGCAGTTCTTC. Its translation is CSARGLDPMGYNEQFF.

This clonotype was seen a handful of times. The genes are TRBV5-1 and TRBJ2-3; 7 nucleotides match TRBD1. The V gene end was trimmed by 1 base and the J gene end by 5 bases; junction bases not matched to a gene: 7. Germline assignment: CDR1 SGHRS and CDR2 YFSETQ. The CDR3 totals 15 residues. CDR3 loop: CASSLIQGSRDTQYF. Here the CDR3 DNA reads TGCGCCAGCAGCTTGATACAGGGGAGTCGAGATACGCAGTATTTT.

The V gene is TRBV7-9, the J gene TRBJ1-2; no definite D call. Germline V gene lookup returns CDR1 SEHNR and CDR2 FQNEAQ (reference sequence). Trimming left V 5 bases short and J 4 bases short, with 11 bases between. The CDR3 covers 13 residues. For the CDR3, the DNA is TGTGCCAGCAGCCCGGGCAGCTTCTATGGCTACACCTTC. Protein product: CASSPGSFYGYTF.